A single sample gave rise to the 4 T cell receptor beta chains below, sequenced in a study of identical twins (dated by TCRdb to 2016 to 2017). Libraries were built with 5' RACE. TCRdb shows the sequencer as Illumina HiSeq 2000. TCRdb's own reprocessing of the public reads used fastp at Q25 and MiXCR and kept productive beta chains. Entries that share a CDR3 protein sequence are merged under the most common genes and DNA. The sample table lists 700,000 or so distinct CDR3 sequences, around 8.6% of them with a count of one. The ten largest make up 0.75% to 1% of the sample. These same data were also listed under a study on yellow fever vaccine responses in identical twins.

Sequencing was performed on PBMCs. The receptors derive from a woman under 30 in good health.

This chain connects TRBV7-9 to TRBJ2-3, with TRBD2 matching 10 bases. The CDR3 consists of 15 residues. CDR1 and CDR2 from the germline V gene are SEHNR and FQNEAQ (reference sequence). Trimming at V came to 5 bases and at J to 3 bases, leaving 5 bases not matched to a gene. The CDR3 DNA reads TGTGCCAGCAGCCCCTCGACTAGCGGGACAGATACGCAGTATTTT. This translates into CASSPSTSGTDTQYF.

This clonotype has a count of ten or more. The chain carries TRBV12-3 or TRBV12-4 and TRBJ2-2; D uncertain. The CDR3 consists of 13 residues. Trimming left V 5 bases short and J 6 bases short, with 10 bases between. The DNA of the CDR3 is TGTGCCAGCAGTATGAAGATGGCCGGGGAGCTGTTTTTT. Its protein product is CASSMKMAGELFF.

This clonotype was counted a few times. Here the CDR3 DNA reads TGTGCCAGCAGGACCGGGACTAGCGGGAAGGGTGAGCAGTTCTTC. This translates into CASRTGTSGKGEQFF. This chain connects TRBV21-1 to TRBJ2-1; the D call in the table, TRBD2, was not verified against the DNA. TRBV21-1 is a pseudogene. The CDR3 has 15 residues.

The sample holds a few counts of this clonotype. This chain links TRBV12-3 or TRBV12-4 with TRBJ2-7; weak D call: TRBD1 (6 bases). V was pared by 6 bases and J by 7 bases, with 16 bases between. The length of the CDR3 is 13 residues. The DNA of the CDR3 is TGTGCCAGCAGCGGGACAATGGGGCGGGAGCAGTACTTC. This codes for CASSGTMGREQYF.